This entry is about one T cell receptor beta chain. Produced via immunoSEQ multiplex PCR; TCRdb's table is partial and in-frame only. The sample has about 15,000 clones; 75% are singletons. This sample was taken from a study of tumour-infiltrating T cells in Burkitt lymphoma. The germline V gene has CDR1 SGHRS and CDR2 YFSETQ. The CDR3 sequence is 11 residues long. The V gene lost 6 bases and the J gene lost 8 bases, with 9 bases spanning the gap. This clonotype was obtained from a human donor with diffuse large B-cell lymphoma. The chain couples TRBV5-1 to TRBJ2-1; D is unclear. Input material: tumor tissue. For the CDR3, the DNA is TGCGCCAGCACTCCGGGCTATGAGCAGTTCTTC. Its translation is CASTPGYEQFF.